Following are 25 T cell receptor beta chains from one sample sequenced in a study of blood T cell repertoires in COVID-19. The repertoire was sequenced with immunoSEQ multiplex PCR; TCRdb's copy has only in-frame clones and lacks some. The data show some 430,000 clones, less than 95% seen once. The sequenced sample consisted of PBMCs or T cells enriched from blood (not recorded which). Source of these receptors: a man aged 18-30 years who had recovered from COVID-19.

In its sample, this clone was seen a few times. This CDR3 is also generated by other DNA sequences in the sample. This sequence joins TRBV29-1 and TRBJ2-7, with TRBD1 matching 8 bases. This CDR3 is built from 12 residues. Unmatched junction bases numbered 4, after V lost 6 bases and J lost 3 bases. Germline V gives CDR1 SQVTM, CDR2 ANQGSEA. The CDR3 DNA follows: TGCAGCGTCGAGACAGGGGACTACGAGCAGTACTTC. Amino acid sequence: CSVETGDYEQYF.

The V call is TRBV10-3, the J call TRBJ2-2, with 7 positions matching TRBD2. The V gene end was trimmed by 0 bases and the J gene end by 1 base; junction bases not matched to a gene: 2. Germline CDR1 ENHRY, CDR2 SYGVKD. This CDR3 comprises 16 residues. CDR3 DNA: TGTGCCATCAGTGAGTCTGGCGGGGGGAACACCGGGGAGCTGTTTTTT. This gives the protein CAISESGGGNTGELFF.

This chain connects TRBV27 to TRBJ2-1; TRBD2 matches 7 bases. Trimming removed 5 bases from V and 2 bases from J; junction bases left unmatched: 6. Per germline, CDR1 MNHEY and CDR2 SMNVEV (reference sequence). The CDR3 runs 15 residues. The CDR3 sequence: CASSPTSAPYNEQFF. Here the CDR3 DNA reads TGTGCCAGCAGTCCCACTAGCGCCCCCTACAATGAGCAGTTCTTC.

The V and J genes are TRBV18 and TRBJ1-2; D gene unclear. V was shortened by 3 bases and J by 4 bases, with 12 bases between the two germline ends. Looked up from germline, CDR1 is KGHSH and CDR2 is LQKENI. The CDR3 spans 14 residues. The DNA for the CDR3 is TGTGCCAGCTCACCTGACCGGGAGTCCTATGGCTACACCTTC. It translates to CASSPDRESYGYTF.

This rearrangement joins TRBV28 to TRBJ1-6, with D tentatively TRBD1 (6 bases). Germline V gene data show CDR1 as MDHEN and CDR2 as SYDVKM. The V end lost 1 base, the J end lost 9 bases, and 19 bases lay between the germline ends. This CDR3 is 17 amino acids long. CDR3 bases: TGTGCCAGCAGTTTATTAGGGCGGGGGCGCTTGAGTTCACCCCTCCACTTT. This encodes CASSLLGRGRLSSPLHF.

This clone appeared once. Within the sample, other DNA sequences also encode this same CDR3. V usage is TRBV18 and J usage is TRBJ1-1, with TRBD1 matching 9 bases. Germline V CDR1 and CDR2: KGHSH, LQKENI. The CDR3 consists of 15 residues. V gave up 0 bases and J gave up 2 bases; unmatched junction bases: 1. The CDR3 DNA reads as TGTGCCAGCTCACCACCGGGACAGGGAAACACTGAAGCTTTCTTT. As protein: CASSPPGQGNTEAFF.

This rearrangement joins TRBV7-5 to TRBJ2-5; the table assigns TRBD1, which was not confirmed against the DNA. TRBV7-5 has pseudogene status. This CDR3 has 16 amino acids. CDR3 nucleotides: TGTGTCAGAAGCTTAACTGACAGGGTCCTGCAAGAGACCCAGTACTTC. This translates into CVRSLTDRVLQETQYF.

In this sample, this clone turned up once. The rearrangement joins TRBV4-1 to TRBJ1-5; no clear D gene. Germline assignment: CDR1 MGHRA and CDR2 YSYEKL. This CDR3 has 14 residues. The V and J ends lost 5 bases and 0 bases respectively, with 8 bases between them. In DNA, the CDR3 is TGCGCCAGCAGCGATCGGGGTAGCAATCAGCCCCAGCATTTT. Translation: CASSDRGSNQPQHF.

This clone is a singleton in its sample. V and J are TRBV11-3 and TRBJ2-6; D is unclear. There are 14 residues in the CDR3. Looked up from germline, CDR1 is SGHNT and CDR2 is YENEEA. Trimming pared 1 base from V and 7 bases from J, leaving 8 bases between. Written as DNA, the CDR3 is TGTGCCAGCAGCTTAGGTCCCATCGCCAACGTCCTGACTTTC. The encoded protein is CASSLGPIANVLTF.

The gene calls are TRBV9 and TRBJ2-1, with a weak D call TRBD1 (6 bases). Germline CDR1 and CDR2: SGDLS and YYNGEE. V was pared by 0 bases and J by 9 bases, with 13 bases between. The CDR3 loop spans 14 amino acids. The CDR3 is CASSVVGGSSEQFF. The CDR3 nucleotides read TGTGCCAGCAGCGTAGTAGGGGGAAGCAGTGAGCAGTTCTTC.

The V and J genes are TRBV28 and TRBJ1-2, with a tentative D call TRBD1 (6 bases). V was clipped by 5 bases and J by 5 bases, with 21 bases between them. The CDR3 contains 16 residues. From germline, CDR1 is MDHEN and CDR2 SYDVKM. The chain's CDR3 is CASSPGVRGILYGYTF. The CDR3 DNA sequence: TGTGCCAGCAGTCCAGGGGTAAGGGGGATTCTGTATGGCTACACCTTC.

V is TRBV19 and J is TRBJ1-3; 7 bases map to TRBD1. CDR3 size: 16 residues. Trimming cost V 3 bases and J 2 bases; bases outside gene matches: 7. The germline V gene encodes CDR1 LNHDA and CDR2 SQIVND (reference sequence). Here the CDR3 reads CASSISTGDPGNTIYF. The CDR3 DNA sequence: TGTGCCAGTAGTATCTCCACAGGGGACCCTGGAAACACCATATATTTT. Full variable domain (rest looked up from reference TRBV19 and TRBJ1-3): DGGITQSPKYLFRKEGQNVTLSCEQNLNHDAMYWYRQDPGQGLRLIYYSQIVNDFQKGDIAEGYSVSREKKESFPLTVTSAQKNPTAFYLCASSISTGDPGNTIYFGEGSWLTVV.

The chain links TRBV18 to TRBJ2-1; D gene unclear. Germline V gene data show CDR1 as KGHSH and CDR2 as LQKENI. The CDR3 spans 14 residues. V gave up 4 bases and J gave up 9 bases, with 16 bases separating them. The CDR3: CASSLREQVLEQFF. CDR3 coding DNA: TGTGCCAGCTCACTGCGCGAGCAGGTTCTTGAGCAGTTCTTC.

This chain uses TRBV3-1 (or the pseudogene TRBV3-2) with TRBJ1-2; no clear D gene. This CDR3 is 13 amino acids long. The V and J ends lost 7 bases and 8 bases respectively, with 17 bases between them. Germline V gene lookup returns CDR1 LGHDT and CDR2 YNNKEL (reference sequence). As DNA, the CDR3 is TGTGCCAGCACCCAGCTCGGTCAACTGGGCTACACCTTC. Translation gives CASTQLGQLGYTF.

V is TRBV2 and J is TRBJ2-1; D not resolved. Germline V lookup: CDR1 SNHLY, CDR2 FYNNEI. This CDR3 region has 12 residues. The V end lost 6 bases, the J end lost 12 bases, and 15 bases lay between the germline ends. This CDR3 is CASSEQEVGQFF. CDR3 sequence (DNA): TGTGCCAGCAGCGAGCAGGAAGTGGGGCAGTTCTTC.

The CDR3 sequence is CASSLELLASGATGELFF. The CDR3 DNA reads TGCGCCAGCAGCTTGGAGTTGTTGGCTAGCGGCGCTACCGGGGAGCTGTTTTTT. This chain links TRBV5-1 with TRBJ2-2, with TRBD2 matching over 7 bases. The CDR3 is 18 residues long. Losses at the gene ends were 0 bases for V and 5 bases for J; bases not matched to a gene: 13. Germline-derived CDR1 and CDR2 are SGHRS and YFSETQ.

This chain uses TRBV18 with TRBJ2-1; D is perhaps TRBD2 (6 bases). CDR1 and CDR2 from the germline V gene are KGHSH and LQKENI. The CDR3 is made up of 15 amino acids. V lost 0 bases to trimming and J lost 2 bases, with 8 bases between them. CDR3 loop: CASSPPSGAYNEQFF. CDR3 nucleotides: TGTGCCAGCTCACCACCTAGCGGAGCCTACAATGAGCAGTTCTTC.

The CDR3 bases are TGTGCCAGCAGTTTTAATGAGCGGGACGAGCAGTACTTC. This encodes CASSFNERDEQYF. The chain links TRBV27 to TRBJ2-7, with a weak D call TRBD2 (6 bases). There are 13 residues in the CDR3. Per the germline V gene, CDR1 is MNHEY and CDR2 is SMNVEV (reference sequence). Trimming pared 3 bases from V and 5 bases from J, leaving 11 bases between.

The chain combines TRBV7-8 with TRBJ2-1; unclear D gene. Germline V gene sequence: CDR1 SGHVS, CDR2 FQNEAQ. Trimming removed 1 base at V and 0 bases at J, with 10 bases between. The CDR3 runs 16 residues. DNA for the CDR3: TGTGCCAGCAGCTTAGGCGGTCCTAGCTCCTACAATGAGCAGTTCTTC. Its protein is CASSLGGPSSYNEQFF.

This chain joins TRBV2 and TRBJ2-7, with 7 bases identical to TRBD1. V was pared by 6 bases and J by 5 bases, with 13 bases of the junction left unmatched. Per germline, CDR1 SNHLY and CDR2 FYNNEI. The CDR3 covers 15 residues. CDR3 region: CASRGTQGIPDEQYF. The CDR3 DNA is TGTGCCAGCAGAGGTACACAGGGGATTCCGGACGAGCAGTACTTC.

The genes are TRBV4-2 and TRBJ1-5, with D maybe TRBD1 (5 bases). CDR3 size: 14 residues. V was pared by 0 bases and J by 9 bases, with 12 bases between. CDR1 is LGHNA and CDR2 is YNFKEQ in the germline V gene. CDR3 DNA: TGTGCCAGCAGCCAAGATCAGGGTTGGAGGCCCCAGCATTTT. Protein sequence: CASSQDQGWRPQHF.

The CDR3: CASSPTSALGTDTQYF. CDR3 nucleotides: TGTGCCAGCAGCCCCACTAGCGCTCTAGGCACAGATACGCAGTATTTT. J is TRBJ2-3 and V is TRBV7-3; TRBD2 matches at 7 bases. The CDR3 totals 16 residues. V dropped 5 bases and J dropped 1; count of bases not matched to a gene: 9. Germline-derived CDR1 and CDR2 are SGHTA and FQGTGA.

The chain uses TRBV9 and TRBJ2-1; 8 bases match TRBD2. CDR1 is SGDLS and CDR2 is YYNGEE in the germline V gene. V gave up 2 bases and J gave up 0 bases; unmatched junction bases: 4. The length of the CDR3 is 16 residues. The CDR3, as DNA: TGTGCCAGCAGCGTGACTAGCGCGATCTCCTACAATGAGCAGTTCTTC. It encodes CASSVTSAISYNEQFF.

This chain joins TRBV30 and TRBJ2-1; 7 bases match TRBD1. The trim removed 3 bases at V and 6 bases at J, leaving 5 bases unmatched. Germline CDR1 reads GTSNPN; CDR2 reads SVGIG (reference sequence). The CDR3 runs 13 residues. The CDR3 DNA follows: TGTGCCTGGAGGGGGACAGCAAGCAATGAGCAGTTCTTC. Translated, it gives CAWRGTASNEQFF.

The rearrangement joins TRBV7-3 to TRBJ2-2; D is uncertain. This CDR3 is built from 12 residues. The germline CDR1 and CDR2 sequences are SGHTA and FQGTGA. V lost 2 bases, J lost 6 bases, and 4 bases lay in between. The CDR3 coding sequence is TGTGCCAGCAGCTTATATTCCGGGGAGCTGTTTTTT. Translated: CASSLYSGELFF.